Sequencing of this T cell receptor beta chain was carried out in a study of T cell repertoires in cytomegalovirus infection. Study-level points and caveats: Frequencies of public TCR beta families were cumulated, and this identified carriers of CMV plus the relevant HLA.

This clonotype occurred once. Its antigen is still unknown. In TCRdb, the reads were re-called with MiXCR into one record per CDR3 protein. This sample has 650,000 to 900,000 distinct CDR3 sequences, with 25% to 35% found just once. Germline V gives CDR1 KGHDR, CDR2 SFDVKD. CDR3 length equals 15 residues. Trimming at V came to 5 bases and at J to 5 bases, leaving 5 bases not matched to a gene. Sequenced material: cultured CD8+ T cells from PBMCs, taken from culture after CMV antigen stimulation. The TCR was taken from a human donor in good health (CMV status not recorded). Some clones in this sample may be carry-over from other donors' samples. The chain carries TRBV24-1 and TRBJ2-2, with 9 positions matching TRBD1. CDR3 in DNA: TGTGCCACCAGTGCTGGACAGGGGCGAACCGGGGAGCTGTTTTTT. Protein sequence: CATSAGQGRTGELFF.